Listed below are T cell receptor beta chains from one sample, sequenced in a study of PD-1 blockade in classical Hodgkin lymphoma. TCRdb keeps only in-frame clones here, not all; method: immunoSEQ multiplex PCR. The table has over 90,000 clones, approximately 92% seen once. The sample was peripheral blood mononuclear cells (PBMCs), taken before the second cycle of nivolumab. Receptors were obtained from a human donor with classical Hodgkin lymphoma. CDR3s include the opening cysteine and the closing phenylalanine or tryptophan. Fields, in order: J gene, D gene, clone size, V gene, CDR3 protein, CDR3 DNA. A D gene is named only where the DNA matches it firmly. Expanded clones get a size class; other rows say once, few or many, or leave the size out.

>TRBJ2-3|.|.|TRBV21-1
CASRGQGGTDTQYF
TGTGCCAGCAGGGGACAGGGAGGAACAGATACGCAGTATTTT
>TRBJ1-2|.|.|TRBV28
CASSFGGDGYTF
TGTGCCAGCAGTTTCGGAGGGGACGGCTACACCTTC
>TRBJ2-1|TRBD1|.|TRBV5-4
CASSLGDRGYLGSYNEQFF
TGTGCCAGCAGCTTGGGGGACAGGGGATACCTGGGATCCTACAATGAGCAGTTCTTC
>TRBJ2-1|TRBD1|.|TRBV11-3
CASSLRVGTGGTNEQFF
TGTGCCAGCAGCTTGAGGGTGGGGACAGGGGGGACAAATGAGCAGTTCTTC
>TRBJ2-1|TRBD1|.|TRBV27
CARAYGTGSNEQFF
TGTGCCAGAGCCTATGGGACAGGGAGCAATGAGCAGTTCTTC
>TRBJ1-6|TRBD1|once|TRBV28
CASSATDRSSYNSPLHF
TGTGCCAGCAGTGCCACGGACAGGTCCTCATATAATTCACCCCTCCACTTT
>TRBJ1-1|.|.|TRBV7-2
CASSQTGLGTEAFF
TGTGCCAGCAGTCAAACAGGGCTTGGGACTGAAGCTTTCTTT
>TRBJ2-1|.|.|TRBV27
CASSEGSAYNEQFF
TGTGCCAGCAGTGAGGGTTCTGCCTACAATGAGCAGTTCTTC
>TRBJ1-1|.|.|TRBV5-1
CASSLASRGDEAFF
TGCGCCAGCAGCTTGGCCAGTCGGGGGGATGAAGCTTTCTTT
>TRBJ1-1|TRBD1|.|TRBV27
CASSTGTGGFVRQAFF
TGTGCCAGCAGCACCGGGACAGGGGGTTTTGTTCGTCAAGCTTTCTTT
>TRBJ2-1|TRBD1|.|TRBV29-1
CSVEDRRYNEQFF
TGCAGCGTTGAGGACAGGCGCTACAATGAGCAGTTCTTC
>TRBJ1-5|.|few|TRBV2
CASGYRGNQPQHF
TGTGCCAGCGGATACAGGGGCAATCAGCCCCAGCATTTT
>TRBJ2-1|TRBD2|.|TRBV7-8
CASSLRALASGINEQFF
TGTGCCAGCAGCTTACGAGCACTGGCAAGCGGGATCAATGAGCAGTTCTTC
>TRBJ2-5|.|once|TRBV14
CASSQPGNSKETQYF
TGTGCCAGCAGCCAACCCGGGAATAGCAAAGAGACCCAGTACTTC
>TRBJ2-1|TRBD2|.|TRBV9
CASSVTSGKGSEQFF
TGTGCCAGCAGCGTGACTAGCGGGAAGGGGAGTGAGCAGTTCTTC
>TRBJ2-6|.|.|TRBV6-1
CASRDQSSGANVLTF
TGTGCCAGCAGAGACCAAAGCTCTGGGGCCAACGTCCTGACTTTC
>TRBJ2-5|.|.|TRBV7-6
CASSLWPQETQYF
TGTGCCAGCAGCTTGTGGCCCCAAGAGACCCAGTACTTC
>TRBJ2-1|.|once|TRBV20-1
CSASAANEQFF
TGCAGTGCTAGCGCCGCTAATGAGCAGTTCTTC
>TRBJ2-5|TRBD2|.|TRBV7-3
CASSEISGRGETQYF
TGTGCCAGCAGCGAAATTAGCGGGAGAGGAGAGACCCAGTACTTC